These 11 T cell receptor beta chains were all obtained from the same sample, sequenced in a study of T cells in localized non-small cell lung cancer. TCRdb's copy holds only in-frame clones and misses some; the assay was immunoSEQ multiplex PCR. The repertoire has fewer than 5,500 clones, around 28% of them found once; the top ten carry roughly 4.9%. Material: lung tumor tissue, obtained before any cancer treatment. The receptor source for this set is a man aged 35 to 69 with stage II lung adenocarcinoma.

V and J are TRBV11-1 and TRBJ2-7, with 11 positions matching TRBD2. Germline-derived CDR1 and CDR2 are SGHAT and FQDESV (reference sequence). CDR3 length: 16 amino acids. J was trimmed by 3 bases and V by 3 bases; bases with no gene match: 7. CDR3 residues: CASSLGTSGPNYEQYF. As DNA, the CDR3 is TGTGCCAGCAGCTTGGGGACTAGCGGCCCAAACTACGAGCAGTACTTC.

This clone was seen a few times. The gene calls are TRBV11-3 and TRBJ2-5, with D perhaps TRBD2 (5 bases). V was pared by 1 base and J by 3 bases, with 9 bases between. The CDR3 runs 14 residues. Germline V gene data show CDR1 as SGHNT and CDR2 as YENEEA. Written as DNA, the CDR3 is TGTGCCAGCAGCTTAGGGGAGCCAGAAGAGACCCAGTACTTC. Amino acids: CASSLGEPEETQYF.

In DNA, the CDR3 is TGTGCCAGTAGCGGGACAGACCTGAACACCGGGGAGCTGTTTTTT. Its translation: CASSGTDLNTGELFF. The rearrangement links TRBV19 to TRBJ2-2; 7 bases map to TRBD1. The CDR3 totals 15 residues. V shed 6 bases, J shed 1 base, and the junction held 5 bases outside the gene matches. Germline V gives CDR1 LNHDA, CDR2 SQIVND (reference sequence).

This chain connects TRBV6-1 to TRBJ2-3, with D perhaps matching TRBD2 (6 bases). Trimming removed 1 base from V and 4 bases from J, with 12 bases in between. The CDR3 is made up of 15 amino acids. Germline-derived CDR1 and CDR2 are MNHNS and SASEGT. Written as DNA, the CDR3 is TGTGCCAGCAGTGAAGTTCGGGGAGGCCCAGATACGCAGTATTTT. This codes for CASSEVRGGPDTQYF.

The V gene is TRBV28, the J gene TRBJ1-2; D is uncertain. The ends were cut back, 5 bases at V and 8 bases at J, with 21 bases in the middle. Germline V lookup: CDR1 MDHEN, CDR2 SYDVKM. CDR3 length: 15 residues. The CDR3 spells CASSPRGRMIWGYTF. For the CDR3, the DNA is TGTGCCAGCAGTCCTCGGGGTCGAATGATATGGGGCTACACCTTC.

This clone was recorded a few times. This chain uses TRBV11-3 with TRBJ2-1; 11 nucleotides agree with TRBD2. The V and J ends lost 4 bases and 4 bases, in that order; junction bases with no gene match: 9. Germline-derived CDR1 and CDR2 are SGHNT and YENEEA. The CDR3 loop spans 17 amino acids. In nucleotides, the CDR3 is TGTGCCAGCAGCTGGGGTACCGGGACTAGCGGATACAATGAGCAGTTCTTC. Amino acids: CASSWGTGTSGYNEQFF.

The count of this clone is one. The V gene is TRBV19, the J gene TRBJ2-1; no firm D call. The CDR3 runs to 15 residues. V was trimmed by 3 bases and J by 6 bases, leaving 15 bases between them. Germline CDR1 reads LNHDA; CDR2 reads SQIVND (reference sequence). CDR3 loop: CASSIRASQVNEQFF. CDR3 DNA: TGTGCCAGTAGTATCCGGGCTAGTCAAGTCAATGAGCAGTTCTTC.

This clone was detected only a few times. This chain connects TRBV6-8 to TRBJ1-2; D is unresolved. CDR3 length: 14 residues. Trimming took 0 bases from V and 6 from J, leaving 11 bases between them. Germline assignment: CDR1 MNHGY and CDR2 SAAAGT. In nucleotides, the CDR3 is TGTGCCAGCAGTTACTCGTACGGGGAAGATGGCTACACCTTC. Translating it yields CASSYSYGEDGYTF.

This clone was counted only a few times. The rearrangement uses TRBV9 and TRBJ1-2; no firm D call. The CDR3 has 13 amino acids. Trimming cost V 0 bases and J 3 bases, with 6 bases left between them. CDR1 is SGDLS, CDR2 YYNGEE, per germline. CDR3 residues: CASSVGLDYGYTF. The CDR3 DNA follows: TGTGCCAGCAGCGTAGGCCTCGACTATGGCTACACCTTC.

The J gene is TRBJ2-7, the V gene TRBV29-1; 11 bases are shared with TRBD2. Trimming took 6 bases from V and 0 from J; bases not matched to a gene: 4. Germline V gene data show CDR1 as SQVTM and CDR2 as ANQGSEA. This CDR3 has 14 residues. This chain's CDR3 is CSVETSGSSYEQYF. Written as DNA, the CDR3 is TGCAGCGTCGAAACTAGCGGGAGCTCCTACGAGCAGTACTTC.

This clone turned up a few times. This chain links TRBV11-3 with TRBJ2-3; the match to TRBD1 covers 9 bases. Trimming at V came to 5 bases and at J to 4 bases, leaving 10 bases not matched to a gene. Germline CDR1 is SGHNT and CDR2 is YENEEA. The CDR3 totals 16 residues. The CDR3 DNA follows: TGTGCCAGCAGCACGCCGGGACAGGGTATTGCAGATACGCAGTATTTT. This translates into CASSTPGQGIADTQYF.